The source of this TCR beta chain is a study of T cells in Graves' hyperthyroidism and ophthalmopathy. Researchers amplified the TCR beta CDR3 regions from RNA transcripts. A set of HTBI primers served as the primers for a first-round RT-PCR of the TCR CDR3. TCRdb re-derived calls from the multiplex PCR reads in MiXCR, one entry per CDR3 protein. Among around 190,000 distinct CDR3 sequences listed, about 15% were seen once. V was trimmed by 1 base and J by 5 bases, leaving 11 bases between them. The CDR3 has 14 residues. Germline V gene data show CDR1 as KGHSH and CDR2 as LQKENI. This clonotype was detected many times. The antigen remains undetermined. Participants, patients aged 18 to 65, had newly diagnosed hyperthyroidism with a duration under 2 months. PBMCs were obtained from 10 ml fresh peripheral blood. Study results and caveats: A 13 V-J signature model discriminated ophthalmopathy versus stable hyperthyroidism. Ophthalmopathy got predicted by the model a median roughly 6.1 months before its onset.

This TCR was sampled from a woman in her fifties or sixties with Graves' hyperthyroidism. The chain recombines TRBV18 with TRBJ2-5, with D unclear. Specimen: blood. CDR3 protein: CASSPLRAGETQYF. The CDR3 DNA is TGTGCCAGCTCACCACTGAGAGCTGGGGAGACCCAGTACTTC.